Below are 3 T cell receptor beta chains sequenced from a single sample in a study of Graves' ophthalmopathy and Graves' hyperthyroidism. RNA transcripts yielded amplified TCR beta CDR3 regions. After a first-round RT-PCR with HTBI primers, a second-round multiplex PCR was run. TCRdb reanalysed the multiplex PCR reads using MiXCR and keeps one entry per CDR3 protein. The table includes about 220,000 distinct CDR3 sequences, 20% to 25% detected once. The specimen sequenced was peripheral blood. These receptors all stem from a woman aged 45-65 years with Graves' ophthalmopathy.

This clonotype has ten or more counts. The CDR3 bases are TGTGCCTGGAGTAAAGTCAGCCGCTATGGCTACACCTTC. It codes for CAWSKVSRYGYTF. The genes are TRBV30 and TRBJ1-2; D not resolved. V dropped 2 bases and J dropped 4 bases, with 11 bases sitting between them. CDR1 and CDR2 (germline): GTSNPN, SVGIG (reference sequence). This CDR3 region has 13 residues.

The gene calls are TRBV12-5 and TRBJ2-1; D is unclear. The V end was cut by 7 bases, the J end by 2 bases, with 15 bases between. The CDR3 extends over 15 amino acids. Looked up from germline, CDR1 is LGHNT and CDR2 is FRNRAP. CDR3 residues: CASVPLAVTYNEQFF. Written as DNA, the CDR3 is TGTGCTAGTGTCCCATTAGCCGTTACCTACAATGAGCAGTTCTTC.

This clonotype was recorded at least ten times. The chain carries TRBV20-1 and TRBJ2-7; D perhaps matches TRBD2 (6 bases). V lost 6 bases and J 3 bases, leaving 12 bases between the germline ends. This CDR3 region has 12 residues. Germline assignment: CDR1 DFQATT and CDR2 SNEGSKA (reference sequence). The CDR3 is CSAEGTDYEQYF. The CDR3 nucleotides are TGCAGTGCGGAGGGGACTGACTACGAGCAGTACTTC.